These 19 T cell receptor beta chains share one sample of origin, sequenced in a study of T cell responses to AZD1222 COVID-19 vaccine. Profiling relied on immunoSEQ multiplex PCR, and the TCRdb table lists in-frame clones only, not all of them. The sample consists of 150,000 to 200,000 clones, almost 95% of them appearing once. The sequences come from peripheral blood, collected on day 0 of AZD1222 vaccination. Receptors were obtained from an adult in good health.

Points on this clone: The junction departs from the called germline gene at one end, perhaps through a read error. The chain carries TRBV7-7 and TRBJ2-5; 8 bases are a match to TRBD1. This CDR3 spans 16 amino acids. The germline V gene encodes CDR1 SSHAT and CDR2 FNYEAQ (reference sequence). CDR3 region: CASSPRGAGGRETQYF. CDR3 bases: TGTGCTAGCAGCCCCAGAGGGGCAGGGGGCAGAGAGACCCAGTACTTC.

The chain joins TRBV6-7 to TRBJ2-5; TRBD2 matches 16 bases. TRBV6-7 is identified as an open reading frame with a role that is uncertain. After removal of 4 bases from V and 5 bases from J, the junction contained 4 bases not matched to a gene. The CDR3 sequence is 16 residues long. CDR3 amino acids: CASSWGLAGGDETQYF. The DNA for the CDR3 is TGTGCCAGCAGTTGGGGACTAGCGGGAGGGGATGAGACCCAGTACTTC.

The chain links TRBV29-1 to TRBJ2-7; D is perhaps TRBD1 (6 bases). Germline-derived CDR1 and CDR2 are SQVTM and ANQGSEA. The CDR3 contains 14 residues. V was cut by 3 bases and J by 0 bases, with 12 bases left in between. The CDR3 bases are TGCAGCGTTGATATAACAGGGCTCTCCTACGAGCAGTACTTC. As protein: CSVDITGLSYEQYF.

V usage is TRBV6-5 and J usage is TRBJ2-7; 7 positions match TRBD1. Germline assignment: CDR1 MNHEY and CDR2 SVGAGI. The V gene end was trimmed by 5 bases and the J gene end by 2 bases; junction bases not matched to a gene: 9. This CDR3 is 15 amino acids long. CDR3 DNA sequence: TGTGCCAGCAGTCAGGGAACAGGGGCCCCCTACGAGCAGTACTTC. This codes for CASSQGTGAPYEQYF.

The rearrangement links TRBV18 to TRBJ1-1; the match to TRBD1 covers 7 bases. The germline V gene has CDR1 KGHSH and CDR2 LQKENI. The CDR3 has 14 amino acids. The V gene end was trimmed by 3 bases and the J gene end by 5 bases; junction bases not matched to a gene: 6. CDR3: CASSPRQGGTEAFF. The DNA of the CDR3 is TGTGCCAGCTCACCGCGACAGGGAGGGACTGAAGCTTTCTTT.

This rearrangement joins TRBV11-2 to TRBJ1-2, with D perhaps TRBD1 (5 bases). Trimming took off 3 bases at V and 4 bases at J, with 9 bases between the two ends. The CDR3 runs 13 residues. CDR1 is SGHAT, CDR2 FQNNGV, per germline. CDR3 region: CASSFGAFYGYTF. In nucleotides, the CDR3 is TGTGCCAGCAGCTTCGGGGCTTTCTATGGCTACACCTTC.

The chain is built from TRBV6-5 and TRBJ2-1; D uncertain. Between the trimmed V and J ends, which lost 5 bases and 3 bases, there was a span of 8 bases. CDR3 length: 13 amino acids. CDR1 and CDR2 from the germline V gene are MNHEY and SVGAGI. The CDR3: CASSHRSYNEQFF. The CDR3 DNA reads as TGTGCCAGCAGTCACAGAAGCTACAATGAGCAGTTCTTC.

The J gene is TRBJ2-1, the V gene TRBV2, with TRBD1 as a possible D gene (5 bases). The CDR3 loop spans 13 amino acids. The germline gives CDR1 SNHLY, CDR2 FYNNEI. V gave up 9 bases and J gave up 6 bases, with 15 bases separating them. CDR3: CASNLVQGNEQFF. For the CDR3, the DNA is TGTGCCAGTAACCTCGTGCAGGGCAATGAGCAGTTCTTC.

This chain joins TRBV27 and TRBJ1-2; no definite D call. V dropped 2 bases and J dropped 1 base, with 2 bases sitting between them. CDR3 length: 12 residues. Germline assignment: CDR1 MNHEY and CDR2 SMNVEV (reference sequence). Written as DNA, the CDR3 is TGTGCCAGCAGTTTAGATAACTATGGCTACACCTTC. Its protein product is CASSLDNYGYTF.

This CDR3 reads CASGQQYWLDRSLYEQYF. CDR3 bases: TGTGCTAGTGGTCAACAATATTGGCTGGACCGCAGCCTATACGAGCAGTACTTC. The chain joins TRBV12-5 to TRBJ2-7, with D uncertain. Looked up from germline, CDR1 is LGHNT and CDR2 is FRNRAP. V was cut by 5 bases and J by 4 bases, with 27 bases left in between. The CDR3 runs 18 residues. Supplemented by reference TRBV12-5 and TRBJ2-7, the full variable domain reads DARVTQTPRHKVTEMGQEVTMRCQPILGHNTVFWYRQTMMQGLELLAYFRNRAPLDDSGMPKDRFSAEMPDATLATLKIQPSEPRDSAVYFCASGQQYWLDRSLYEQYFGPGTRLTVT.

The V gene is TRBV14, the J gene TRBJ2-1, with D possibly TRBD1 on 5 matching bases. Trimming took 2 bases from V and 0 from J, leaving 11 bases between them. This CDR3 contains 16 residues. Germline V gives CDR1 SGHDN, CDR2 FVKESK. The CDR3 nucleotides are TGTGCCAGCAGCCAATGGGGCTCGCTCTCCTACAATGAGCAGTTCTTC. It translates to CASSQWGSLSYNEQFF.

The chain carries TRBV9 and TRBJ2-1; tentatively, D is TRBD1 (5 bases). Trimming stripped 2 bases from V and 6 bases from J, with 12 bases between. The CDR3 is 14 amino acids. Germline V lookup: CDR1 SGDLS, CDR2 YYNGEE. For the CDR3, the DNA is TGTGCCAGCAGCGTGGGTGCGCAGGGCAATGAGCAGTTCTTC. Translating gives CASSVGAQGNEQFF.

This chain joins TRBV9 and TRBJ1-5; 8 bases line up with TRBD1. The trim removed 2 bases at V and 5 bases at J, leaving 6 bases unmatched. The length of the CDR3 is 15 residues. The germline CDR1 and CDR2 sequences are SGDLS and YYNGEE. CDR3 amino acids: CASSVSDRGDQPQHF. The DNA of the CDR3 is TGTGCCAGCAGCGTGAGTGACAGGGGCGATCAGCCCCAGCATTTT.

V gene TRBV2 combines with J gene TRBJ2-3, with D perhaps assigned TRBD1 or TRBD2 (6 bases each). The CDR3 length is 16 residues. V was cut by 4 bases and J by 2 bases, with 16 bases left in between. Germline loops: CDR1 SNHLY, CDR2 FYNNEI. The CDR3 here is CASSVWGAPDTDTQYF. The CDR3, as DNA: TGTGCCAGCAGTGTCTGGGGGGCGCCGGACACAGATACGCAGTATTTT.

This sequence joins TRBV24-1 and TRBJ2-3, with unresolved D. The germline CDR1 and CDR2 sequences are KGHDR and SFDVKD. The CDR3 is 12 amino acids. V lost 2 bases to trimming and J lost 2 bases, with 1 base between them. The CDR3 DNA is TGTGCCACCAGTGATTACACAGATACGCAGTATTTT. Translated, it gives CATSDYTDTQYF.

The V call is TRBV30, the J call TRBJ2-2; D assignment may be TRBD1 or TRBD2 (7 bases each). This CDR3 spans 15 amino acids. CDR1 GTSNPN and CDR2 SVGIG come from the germline V gene (reference sequence). V shed 0 bases and J shed 15 bases, with 23 bases lying between them. In nucleotides, the CDR3 is TGTGCCTGGAGTGTAGGGCAGGGGGGGTCCGAAAAGGTGTTTTTT. Protein: CAWSVGQGGSEKVFF.

The chain employs TRBV6-5 and TRBJ1-4, with 9 bases fitting TRBD1. Trimming removed 7 bases from V and 5 bases from J; junction bases left unmatched: 5. Germline V gives CDR1 MNHEY, CDR2 SVGAGI. This CDR3 region has 14 residues. The CDR3 reads CASMRTGANEKLFF. The CDR3 DNA follows: TGTGCCAGCATGCGGACAGGGGCGAATGAAAAACTGTTTTTT.

The chain recombines TRBV3-1 (or the pseudogene TRBV3-2) with TRBJ1-2; perhaps TRBD1 as D (5 bases). This CDR3 comprises 15 residues. The V gene lost 4 bases and the J gene lost 5 bases, with 17 bases spanning the gap. Germline V gives CDR1 LGHDT, CDR2 YNNKEL (reference sequence). The CDR3 DNA follows: TGTGCCAGCAGCCCCCAAGAGTTGCAGGGTTATGGCTACACCTTC. It is translated as CASSPQELQGYGYTF.

This chain connects TRBV11-2 to TRBJ2-7, with D perhaps TRBD2 (5 bases). Germline V gene lookup returns CDR1 SGHAT and CDR2 FQNNGV. V lost 1 base, J lost 2 bases, and 9 bases lay in between. The CDR3 runs to 14 residues. CDR3 in amino acids: CASSLGGFPYEQYF. CDR3 DNA sequence: TGTGCCAGCAGCTTAGGCGGGTTCCCCTACGAGCAGTACTTC.